The sequence of this TCR beta chain was determined in a study of T-cell memory formation after mild COVID-19. The 5'RACE method, run with constant-segment primers, produced TCR alpha and TCR beta cDNA libraries (carrying sample barcodes and UMIs). TCRdb ran MiXCR on the 5' RACE reads and lists one entry per CDR3 protein. The sample shows 300,000 to 350,000 distinct CDR3 sequences, approximately 20% of them seen only once. This clonotype was observed a few times. Its target is not known. Study-wide results and caveats: There was a balanced CD4/CD8 profile in clones contracting day 15 to 85, and later expanders leaned CD4+. Contracting CD4+ clones sat mainly in CM and EM; CD8+ in EMRA. Detection of some responders pre-infection suggested pre-existing cross-reactive memory T cells participated.

What was sequenced was PBMCs or a T cell subset sorted from them (not recorded which). This clonotype originated in a man between 18 and 29 years old who had mild COVID-19 (a few samples of this study predate the infection). Cell type and time point are not known.

The CDR3 protein is CASSQQGRDSPLHF. The CDR3 nucleotides read TGTGCCAGCAGCCAGCAGGGGAGAGACTCACCCCTCCACTTT. The gene calls are TRBV7-9 and TRBJ1-6, with a possible D match to TRBD1 (6 bases). The V end was cut by 5 bases, the J end by 10 bases, with 15 bases between. The germline V gene encodes CDR1 SEHNR and CDR2 FQNEAQ (reference sequence). The CDR3 is 14 amino acids.